What follows describes a single TCR beta chain. Its antigen is unidentified. CDR3 size: 14 residues. V dropped 7 bases and J dropped 13; count of bases not matched to a gene: 14. Germline values: CDR1 SGHTA, CDR2 FQGNSA. Profiling relied on immunoSEQ multiplex PCR, and the TCRdb table lists in-frame clones only, not all of them. Of 90,000 to 120,000 clones listed, around nine tenths are singletons. These data belong to a study of T cell responses to AZD1222 COVID-19 vaccine. General study findings and limits: Receipt of two AZD1222 doses was followed by a rise in Spike-specific TCR breadth and depth.

The sequence derives from an adult in good health. The specimen was peripheral blood, collected on day 0 of AZD1222 vaccination. This chain joins TRBV7-2 and TRBJ2-1, with 9 bases matching TRBD2. CDR3 residues: CASKSTSGLAGQFF. The CDR3 DNA reads as TGTGCCAGCAAGTCAACTAGCGGGTTAGCGGGACAGTTCTTC.